This T cell receptor (beta chain) was recovered during a study of CD8+CD57+ T cells in acquired aplastic anemia. Genomic DNA, the template, was used for profiling of the TCR beta VDJ and CDR3. TCRdb fed the reads into MiXCR, producing one record per CDR3 protein. The sample has 200,000 to 300,000 distinct CDR3 sequences; 82% are singletons. From germline, CDR1 is LNHDA and CDR2 SQIVND (reference sequence). The CDR3 is 16 amino acids long, termini counted. All patients picked for sequencing had shown, by flow cytometry, an expansion of CD8+CD57+ cells. No patient had been given any therapy when blood was sampled. For this clonotype: This CDR3 fails to terminate in the conserved phenylalanine or tryptophan, so it likely reflects a read error. It is unclear where the CDR3 begins or ends on the DNA, so no DNA is shown, and the CDR3 is as TCRdb lists it.

The material sequenced was sorted CD4+, CD8+, or CD8+CD57+ T cells (not recorded which) from PBMCs. This clonotype originated in a human donor with aplastic anemia. The chain is built from TRBV19 and TRBJ1-6; whether TRBD1, the table's D call, matches the DNA was not checked. CDR3 sequence reads: CASSIAGGAYNEHLFV.